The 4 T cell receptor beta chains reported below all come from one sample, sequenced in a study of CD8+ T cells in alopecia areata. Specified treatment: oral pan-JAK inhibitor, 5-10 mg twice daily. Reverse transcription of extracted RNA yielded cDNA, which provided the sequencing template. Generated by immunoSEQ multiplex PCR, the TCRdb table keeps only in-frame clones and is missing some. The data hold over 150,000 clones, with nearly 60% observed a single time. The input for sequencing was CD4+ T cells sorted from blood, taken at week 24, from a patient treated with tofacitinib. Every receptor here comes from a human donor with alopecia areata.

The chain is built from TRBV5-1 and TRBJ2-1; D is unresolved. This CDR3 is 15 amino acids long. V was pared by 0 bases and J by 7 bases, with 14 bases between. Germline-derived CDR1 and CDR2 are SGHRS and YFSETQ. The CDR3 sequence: CASSLEPDSRNEQFF. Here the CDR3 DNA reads TGCGCCAGCAGCTTGGAACCAGACTCTAGAAATGAGCAGTTCTTC.

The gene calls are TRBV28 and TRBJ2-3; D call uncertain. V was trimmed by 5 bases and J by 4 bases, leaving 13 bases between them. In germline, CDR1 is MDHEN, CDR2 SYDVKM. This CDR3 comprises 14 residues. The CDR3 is CASSPQYGADTQYF. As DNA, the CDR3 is TGTGCCAGCAGTCCCCAATACGGTGCAGATACGCAGTATTTT.

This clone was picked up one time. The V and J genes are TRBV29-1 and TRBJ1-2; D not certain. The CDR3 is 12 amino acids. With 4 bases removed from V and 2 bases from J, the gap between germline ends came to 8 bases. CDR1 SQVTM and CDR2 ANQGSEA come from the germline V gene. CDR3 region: CSVGGRNYGYTF. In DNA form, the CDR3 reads TGCAGCGTTGGAGGGCGAAACTATGGCTACACCTTC.

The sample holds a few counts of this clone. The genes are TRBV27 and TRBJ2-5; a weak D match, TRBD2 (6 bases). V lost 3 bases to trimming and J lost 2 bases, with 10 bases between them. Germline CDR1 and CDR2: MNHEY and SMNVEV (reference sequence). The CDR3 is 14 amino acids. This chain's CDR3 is CASSFAGSQETQYF. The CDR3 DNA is TGTGCCAGCAGTTTTGCGGGATCTCAAGAGACCCAGTACTTC.